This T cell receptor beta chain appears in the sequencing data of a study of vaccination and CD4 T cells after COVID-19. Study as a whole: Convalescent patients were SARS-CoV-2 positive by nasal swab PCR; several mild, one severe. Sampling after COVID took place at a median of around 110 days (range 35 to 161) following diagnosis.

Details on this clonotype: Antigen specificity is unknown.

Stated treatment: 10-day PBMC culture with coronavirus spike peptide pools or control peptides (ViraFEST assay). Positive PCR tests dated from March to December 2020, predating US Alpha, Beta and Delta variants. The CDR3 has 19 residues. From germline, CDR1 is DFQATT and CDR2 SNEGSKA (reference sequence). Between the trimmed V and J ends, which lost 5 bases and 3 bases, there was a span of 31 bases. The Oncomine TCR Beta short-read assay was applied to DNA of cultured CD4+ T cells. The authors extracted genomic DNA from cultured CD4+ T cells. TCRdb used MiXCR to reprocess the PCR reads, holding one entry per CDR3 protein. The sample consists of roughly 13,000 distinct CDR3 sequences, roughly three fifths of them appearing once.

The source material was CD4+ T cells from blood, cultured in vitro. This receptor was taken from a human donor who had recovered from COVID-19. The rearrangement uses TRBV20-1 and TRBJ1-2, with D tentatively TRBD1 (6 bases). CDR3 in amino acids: CSAPIRGVGRGLVDYGYTF. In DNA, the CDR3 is TGCAGTGCTCCTATTAGGGGGGTGGGCAGGGGCCTGGTGGACTATGGCTACACCTTC.